The T cell receptor beta chain under discussion was sequenced for a study of blood T cell repertoires in COVID-19. Overall study: COVID-19 samples from acute and convalescent phases originated in the United States, Italy and Spain. T cells, B-cell-depleted T cells, or PBMCs supplied cDNA or gDNA.

The CDR3 is made up of 15 amino acids. The germline V gene has CDR1 KGHSH and CDR2 LQKENI. With V trimmed by 0 bases and J by 3 bases, 5 bases remained unmatched. This clone was detected only a few times. In the source study's methods: For nucleated cells, counts were estimated from reference gene primer amplification. Using immunoSEQ multiplex PCR, the repertoire was profiled, and TCRdb retains in-frame clones only, with some absent. Clone size and V and J calls were adopted from that table, with D and trimming inferred from the DNA. The data show some 23,000 clones, roughly 80% seen once. This chain links TRBV18 with TRBJ2-7, with 7 bases aligning to TRBD1. This sequence originates from a woman over 75 with acute or convalescent COVID-19. The specimen was peripheral blood. Here the CDR3 reads CASSPPTGQFYEQYF. CDR3 coding DNA: TGTGCCAGCTCACCACCAACGGGACAGTTCTACGAGCAGTACTTC.